Each of the 16 T cell receptor beta chains below was sequenced from the same sample in a study of shared clonotypes between healthy human individuals. Measured with immunoSEQ multiplex PCR; TCRdb has only the in-frame clones, and not every one. The profile shows 2.5 million or so clones, more than 80% of them singletons. The sample was naive CD4+ T cells sorted from blood. Subset of the sample: CD45RA+ positively selected. The receptors come from a young man in good health.

About this clone itself: The sample has other DNA sequences that encode this CDR3 too. CDR3 nucleotides: TGCGCCAGCAGCCAGGGCGGTGGGGGGGAGACCCAGTACTTC. Its translation: CASSQGGGGETQYF. This chain links TRBV4-1 with TRBJ2-5; a weak D match, TRBD2 (6 bases). The CDR3 is 14 residues long. From germline, CDR1 is MGHRA and CDR2 YSYEKL. V was shortened by 3 bases and J by 5 bases, with 13 bases between the two germline ends.

The chain recombines TRBV5-4 with TRBJ2-1; D gene ambiguous. This CDR3 is 13 amino acids long. From germline, CDR1 is SGHNT and CDR2 YYREEE (reference sequence). With 4 bases removed from V and 10 bases from J, the gap between germline ends came to 15 bases. CDR3 loop: CASSTTGPREQFF. The CDR3 bases are TGTGCCAGCAGCACTACCGGCCCACGGGAGCAGTTCTTC.

This rearrangement joins TRBV18 to TRBJ2-1, with TRBD2 identical over 9 bases. The CDR3 length is 17 residues. The trim removed 0 bases at V and 2 bases at J, leaving 5 bases unmatched. Looked up from germline, CDR1 is KGHSH and CDR2 is LQKENI. DNA of the CDR3: TGTGCCAGCTCACCACCAGCGGGGGGCCAAACCTACAATGAGCAGTTCTTC. Encoded protein: CASSPPAGGQTYNEQFF.

The V call is TRBV6-5, the J call TRBJ2-7; no firm D call. Germline V gene sequence: CDR1 MNHEY, CDR2 SVGAGI. The ends were cut back, 11 bases at V and 2 bases at J, with 10 bases in the middle. The CDR3 spans 11 residues. CDR3 in DNA: TGTGCCGTCTCTTTCACCTACGAGCAGTACTTC. Its protein product is CAVSFTYEQYF.

This clone has a single count. The CDR3 region has the DNA TGTGCCAGCAGCTCCCCGGGGCCCGGGGGAGAGACCCAGTACTTC. The encoded protein is CASSSPGPGGETQYF. This chain connects TRBV11-2 to TRBJ2-5, with a possible D match to TRBD2 (6 bases). The germline gives CDR1 SGHAT, CDR2 FQNNGV. V was trimmed by 4 bases and J by 4 bases, leaving 16 bases between them. The CDR3 spans 15 residues.

The chain has TRBV7-3 and TRBJ2-4; the match to TRBD1 covers 7 bases. The CDR3 contains 13 residues. The ends lost 2 bases at V and 6 bases at J; junction bases unmatched: 1. CDR1 is SGHTA, CDR2 FQGTGA, per germline. The CDR3 region is CASSLGTANIQYF. The CDR3, as DNA: TGTGCCAGCAGCTTAGGGACAGCAAACATTCAGTACTTC.

The chain combines TRBV2 with TRBJ1-4, with 7 positions matching TRBD1. The CDR3 loop spans 14 amino acids. Germline V lookup: CDR1 SNHLY, CDR2 FYNNEI. Unmatched junction bases numbered 6, after V lost 6 bases and J lost 5 bases. The CDR3 loop is CASSRTGFNEKLFF. Written as DNA, the CDR3 is TGTGCCAGCAGCCGGACAGGTTTCAATGAAAAACTGTTTTTT.

The rearrangement joins TRBV7-3 to TRBJ2-5, with 8 bases aligning to TRBD1. The V segment lost 5 bases and the J segment 1 base; nucleotides outside the gene matches: 6. CDR1 is SGHTA, CDR2 FQGTGA, per germline. This CDR3 contains 15 residues. The DNA of the CDR3 is TGTGCCAGCAGCCGACAGACAGGGGCCCAAGAGACCCAGTACTTC. Protein: CASSRQTGAQETQYF.

The J gene is TRBJ1-1, the V gene TRBV5-1; D perhaps matches TRBD1 (6 bases). The length of the CDR3 is 15 residues. V shed 4 bases and J shed 1 base, with 14 bases lying between them. CDR1 and CDR2 from the germline V gene are SGHRS and YFSETQ. This CDR3 is CASSPGDTENTEAFF. DNA for the CDR3: TGCGCCAGCAGCCCCGGGGACACTGAGAACACTGAAGCTTTCTTT.

The chain carries TRBV29-1 and TRBJ2-5; D uncertain. V was clipped by 6 bases and J by 2 bases, with 10 bases between them. CDR1 is SQVTM, CDR2 ANQGSEA, per germline. The CDR3 is 12 residues long. Here the CDR3 reads CSVGWQQETQYF. CDR3 sequence (DNA): TGCAGCGTGGGGTGGCAGCAAGAGACCCAGTACTTC.

A note on this clone: Additional DNA sequences in this sample encode the identical CDR3. This chain uses TRBV5-1 with TRBJ1-4; TRBD1 matches 7 bases. The length of the CDR3 is 14 residues. Losses at the gene ends were 4 bases for V and 3 bases for J; bases not matched to a gene: 3. The germline CDR1 and CDR2 sequences are SGHRS and YFSETQ. In nucleotides, the CDR3 is TGCGCCAGCAGCAGGGACAGATCTAATGAAAAACTGTTTTTT. Protein sequence: CASSRDRSNEKLFF.

The V and J genes are TRBV2 and TRBJ1-1; 7 positions agree with TRBD1. CDR3 length: 15 residues. V gave up 8 bases and J gave up 1 base; unmatched junction bases: 10. Looked up from germline, CDR1 is SNHLY and CDR2 is FYNNEI. This CDR3 reads CASQEWSGGNTEAFF. CDR3 coding DNA: TGTGCCAGCCAAGAGTGGTCAGGGGGGAACACTGAAGCTTTCTTT. The whole variable domain, remainder taken from reference TRBV2 and TRBJ1-1, is EPEVTQTPSHQVTQMGQEVILRCVPISNHLYFYWYRQILGQKVEFLVSFYNNEISEKSEIFDDQFSVERPDGSNFTLKIRSTKLEDSAMYFCASQEWSGGNTEAFFGQGTRLTVV.

The chain carries TRBV9 and TRBJ2-3; D possibly corresponds to TRBD2 (6 bases). Germline V gives CDR1 SGDLS, CDR2 YYNGEE. The CDR3 has 15 amino acids. Between the trimmed V and J ends, which lost 4 bases and 4 bases, there was a span of 16 bases. In nucleotides, the CDR3 is TGTGCCAGCAGCCAAACTAGCCTTGTGCCAGATACGCAGTATTTT. Translated: CASSQTSLVPDTQYF.

In its sample, this clone was seen once. Here the CDR3 DNA reads TGTGCCAGCAGCCGGCCGGACGGTACTTACGAGCAGTACTTC. Its protein is CASSRPDGTYEQYF. The rearrangement joins TRBV5-6 to TRBJ2-7, with D unresolved. The CDR3 contains 14 residues. The ends were cut back, 4 bases at V and 4 bases at J, with 15 bases in the middle. CDR1 is SGHDT, CDR2 YYEEEE, per germline.

This clone appeared a single time. The J gene is TRBJ2-5, the V gene TRBV2, with 8 positions matching TRBD2. V shed 10 bases and J 4 bases; nucleotides not matched to a gene: 14. In germline, CDR1 is SNHLY, CDR2 FYNNEI. CDR3 size: 15 residues. CDR3 sequence: CATSRGGREAETQYF. The DNA for the CDR3 is TGTGCCACCTCCCGGGGGGGGAGGGAGGCAGAGACCCAGTACTTC.

This clone appeared once. The chain carries TRBV6-5 and TRBJ1-2; D might be TRBD1 (5 bases). This CDR3 has 15 residues. Trimming took 6 bases from V and 3 from J, leaving 17 bases between them. CDR1 and CDR2 from the germline V gene are MNHEY and SVGAGI. CDR3 loop: CASRPGTGSYYGYTF. The CDR3 region has the DNA TGTGCCAGCAGACCTGGGACGGGCTCCTACTATGGCTACACCTTC.